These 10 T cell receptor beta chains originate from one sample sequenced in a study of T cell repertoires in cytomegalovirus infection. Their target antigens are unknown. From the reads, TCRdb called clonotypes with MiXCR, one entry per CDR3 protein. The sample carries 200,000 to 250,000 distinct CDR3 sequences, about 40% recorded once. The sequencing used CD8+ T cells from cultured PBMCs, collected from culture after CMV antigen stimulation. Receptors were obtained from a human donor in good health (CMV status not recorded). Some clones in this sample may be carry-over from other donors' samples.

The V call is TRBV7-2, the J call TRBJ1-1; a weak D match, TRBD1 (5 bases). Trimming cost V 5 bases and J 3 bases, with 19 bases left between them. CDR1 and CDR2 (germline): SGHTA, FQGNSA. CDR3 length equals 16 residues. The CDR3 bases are TGTGCCAGCAGCCTCCTGGATCAGGACATCGACACTGAAGCTTTCTTT. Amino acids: CASSLLDQDIDTEAFF.

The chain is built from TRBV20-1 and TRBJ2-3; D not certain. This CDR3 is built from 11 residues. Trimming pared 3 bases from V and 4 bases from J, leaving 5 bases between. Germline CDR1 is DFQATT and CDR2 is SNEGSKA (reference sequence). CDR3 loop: CSARVADTQYF. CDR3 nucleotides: TGCAGTGCTAGGGTCGCAGATACGCAGTATTTT.

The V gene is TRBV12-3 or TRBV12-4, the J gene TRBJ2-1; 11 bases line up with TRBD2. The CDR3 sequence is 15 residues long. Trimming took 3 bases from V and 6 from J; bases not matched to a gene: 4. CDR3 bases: TGTGCCAGCAGTTTTAGCGGGAGGGCCTCCAATGAGCAGTTCTTC. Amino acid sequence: CASSFSGRASNEQFF.

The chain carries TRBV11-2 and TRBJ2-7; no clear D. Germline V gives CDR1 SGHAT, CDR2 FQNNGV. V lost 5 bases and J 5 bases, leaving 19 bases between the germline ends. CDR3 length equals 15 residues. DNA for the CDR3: TGTGCCAGCAGCCCACTCACGACATCGTCTCACGAGCAGTACTTC. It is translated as CASSPLTTSSHEQYF. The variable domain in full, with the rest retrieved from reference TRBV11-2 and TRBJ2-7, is EAGVAQSPRYKIIEKRQSVAFWCNPISGHATLYWYQQILGQGPKLLIQFQNNGVVDDSQLPKDRFSAERLKGVDSTLKIQPAKLEDSAVYLCASSPLTTSSHEQYFGPGTRLTVT.

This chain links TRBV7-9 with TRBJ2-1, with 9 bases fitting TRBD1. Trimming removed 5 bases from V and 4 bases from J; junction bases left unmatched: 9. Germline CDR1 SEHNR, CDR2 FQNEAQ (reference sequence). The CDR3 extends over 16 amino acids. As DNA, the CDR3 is TGTGCCAGCAGCCGCCCGGACAGGGGAGCTTACAATGAGCAGTTCTTC. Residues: CASSRPDRGAYNEQFF.

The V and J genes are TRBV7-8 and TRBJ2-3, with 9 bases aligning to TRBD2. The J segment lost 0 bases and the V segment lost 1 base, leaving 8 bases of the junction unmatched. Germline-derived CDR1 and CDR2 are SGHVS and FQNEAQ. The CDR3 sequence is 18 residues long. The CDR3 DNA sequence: TGTGCCAGCAGCTTAGTAAGATATAGCGGGGGTAGCACAGATACGCAGTATTTT. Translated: CASSLVRYSGGSTDTQYF.

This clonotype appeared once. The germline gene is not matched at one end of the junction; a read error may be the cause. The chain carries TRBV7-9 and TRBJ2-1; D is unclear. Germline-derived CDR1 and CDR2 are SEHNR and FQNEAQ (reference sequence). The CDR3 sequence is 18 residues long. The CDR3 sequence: CASSGRPSPLGSNNEQFF. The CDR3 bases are TGTGCCAGCAGCGGCCGGCCATCCCCCTTGGGCTCCAACAATGAGCAGTTCTTC.

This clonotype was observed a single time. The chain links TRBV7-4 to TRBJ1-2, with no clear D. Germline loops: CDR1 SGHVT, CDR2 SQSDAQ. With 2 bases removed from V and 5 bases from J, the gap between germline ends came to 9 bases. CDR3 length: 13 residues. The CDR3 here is CASSLRRDYGYTF. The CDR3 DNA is TGTGCCAGCAGCTTACGCAGAGATTATGGCTACACCTTC.

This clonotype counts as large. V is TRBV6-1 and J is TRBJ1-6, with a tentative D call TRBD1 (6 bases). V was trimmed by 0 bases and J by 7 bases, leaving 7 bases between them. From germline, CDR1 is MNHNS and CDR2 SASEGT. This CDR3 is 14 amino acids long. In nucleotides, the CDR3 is TGTGCCAGCAGTGAAGCAAGGGGGAATTCACCCCTCCACTTT. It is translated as CASSEARGNSPLHF.

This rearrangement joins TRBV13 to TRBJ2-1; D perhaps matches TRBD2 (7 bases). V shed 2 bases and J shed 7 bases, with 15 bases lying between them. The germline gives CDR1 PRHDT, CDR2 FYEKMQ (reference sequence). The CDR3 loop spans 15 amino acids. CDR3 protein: CASSLRGGARNEQFF. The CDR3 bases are TGTGCCAGCAGCTTAAGGGGGGGGGCGAGAAATGAGCAGTTCTTC.